Listed below are T cell receptor beta chains from one sample, sequenced in a study of blood T cell repertoires in COVID-19. Produced via immunoSEQ multiplex PCR; TCRdb's table is partial and in-frame only. The sample lists about 40,000 clones, roughly 73% seen once, with 25% to 35% in the top ten. The sequencing sample was made of peripheral blood. The receptors come from a woman between 65 and 79 years old with acute or convalescent COVID-19. Both conserved end residues are part of each CDR3. D genes are given only for firm matches. Size values are once, few and many counts, or a class for expanded clones, and some rows have none.

DNA	CDR3	size	V	J	D
TGTGCCACCAGTGATTCCGGGACAGGTCTATACAATGAGCAGTTCTTC	CATSDSGTGLYNEQFF	.	TRBV24-1	TRBJ2-1	TRBD1
TGTGCCAGCAGCTTGTTCATGAACACTGAAGCTTTCTTT	CASSLFMNTEAFF	few	TRBV5-4	TRBJ1-1	.
TGTGCCAGCAGCTTGGAGGGACAGGGGGCTGGGGGCACTGAAGCTTTCTTT	CASSLEGQGAGGTEAFF	.	TRBV5-6	TRBJ1-1	TRBD1
TGTGCCAGTAAACTAGCGTATGCAAATACAGATACGCAGTATTTT	CASKLAYANTDTQYF	.	TRBV19	TRBJ2-3	TRBD2
TGCGCCAGCAGCCAAGCCCTCAGATTAACTAGCAATCAGCCCCAGCATTTT	CASSQALRLTSNQPQHF	.	TRBV4-1	TRBJ1-5	.
TGTGCCAGCAGCTTGGTGGGAGGCAATCAGCCCCAGCATTTT	CASSLVGGNQPQHF	.	TRBV5-6	TRBJ1-5	.
TGCGCCAGCAGTCCCCCGGCGGGAGGATACAATGAGCAGTTCTTC	CASSPPAGGYNEQFF	few	TRBV4-1	TRBJ2-1	TRBD2
TGTGCCAGCAGCCAAGCTCCCGGGACAGGGGCTAATGAAAAACTGTTTTTT	CASSQAPGTGANEKLFF	few	TRBV3-1/TRBV3-2	TRBJ1-4	TRBD1
TGCAGCGTTGACAGCCCAGCGGGAGTGAATGAGCAGTTCTTC	CSVDSPAGVNEQFF	once	TRBV29-1	TRBJ2-1	TRBD2
TGTGCCAGCAGCCAAGAGGAACAGGCCTACACCTTC	CASSQEEQAYTF	.	TRBV3-1/TRBV3-2	TRBJ1-2	.
TGTGCCAGCAGTTTCCCCAGGGGATCTCCATCCGAGCAGTACTTC	CASSFPRGSPSEQYF	.	TRBV6-1	TRBJ2-7	.
TGTGCCTGGAGCCGCGACAGGTTTAATGAAAAACTGTTTTTT	CAWSRDRFNEKLFF	.	TRBV30	TRBJ1-4	.